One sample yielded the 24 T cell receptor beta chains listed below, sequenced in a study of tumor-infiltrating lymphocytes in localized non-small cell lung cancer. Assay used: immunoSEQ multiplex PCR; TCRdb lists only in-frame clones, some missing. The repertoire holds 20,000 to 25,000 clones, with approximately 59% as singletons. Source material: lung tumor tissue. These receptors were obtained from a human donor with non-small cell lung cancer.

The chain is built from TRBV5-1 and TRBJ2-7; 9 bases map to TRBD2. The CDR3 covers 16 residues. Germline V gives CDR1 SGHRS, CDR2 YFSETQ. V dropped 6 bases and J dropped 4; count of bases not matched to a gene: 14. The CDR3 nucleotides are TGCGCCAGCACCCTCGATGGTAGCGGGAGCAAGTACGAGCAGTACTTC. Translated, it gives CASTLDGSGSKYEQYF.

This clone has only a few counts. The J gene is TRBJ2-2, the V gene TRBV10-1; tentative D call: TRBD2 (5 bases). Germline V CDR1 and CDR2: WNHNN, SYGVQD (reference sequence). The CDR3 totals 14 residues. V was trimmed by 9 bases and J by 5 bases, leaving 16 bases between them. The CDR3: CASRLNRGTGELFF. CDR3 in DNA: TGCGCCAGTAGACTAAATCGGGGAACCGGGGAGCTGTTTTTT.

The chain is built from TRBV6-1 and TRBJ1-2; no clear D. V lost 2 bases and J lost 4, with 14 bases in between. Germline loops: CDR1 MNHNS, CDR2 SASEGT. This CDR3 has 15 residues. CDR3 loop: CASSEWAASSYGYTF. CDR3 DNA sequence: TGTGCCAGCAGTGAATGGGCAGCTTCTTCCTATGGCTACACCTTC.

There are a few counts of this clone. CDR3 in DNA: TGTGCCAGCAGTAGATTCCCAGCGGGAGTGTTCGGGGAGTCGTTCTTC. As protein: CASSRFPAGVFGESFF. The chain joins TRBV9 to TRBJ2-1; 8 bases are shared with TRBD2. With V trimmed by 5 bases and J by 15 bases, 22 bases remained unmatched. The CDR3 loop spans 16 amino acids. CDR1 SGDLS and CDR2 YYNGEE come from the germline V gene.

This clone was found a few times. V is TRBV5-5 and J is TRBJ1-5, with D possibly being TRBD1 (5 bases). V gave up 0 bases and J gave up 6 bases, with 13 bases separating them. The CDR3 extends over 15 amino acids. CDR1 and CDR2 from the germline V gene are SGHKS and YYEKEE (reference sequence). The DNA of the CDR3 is TGTGCCAGCAGCTTGGGGCAGGGAAGAGGTCAGCCCCAGCATTTT. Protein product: CASSLGQGRGQPQHF.

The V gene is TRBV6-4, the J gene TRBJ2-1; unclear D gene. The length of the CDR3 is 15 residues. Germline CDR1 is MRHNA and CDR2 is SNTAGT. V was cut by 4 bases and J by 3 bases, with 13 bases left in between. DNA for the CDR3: TGTGCCAGCAGTGCAGATAAGGCCCTCTACAATGAGCAGTTCTTC. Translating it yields CASSADKALYNEQFF.

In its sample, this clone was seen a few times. The DNA of the CDR3 is TGTGCCAGCAGCATGTATAGCGGGAGTCAGCAAGGGCAGTTCTTC. Its protein product is CASSMYSGSQQGQFF. The chain joins TRBV7-2 to TRBJ2-1; TRBD2 matches 9 bases. The V and J ends lost 5 bases and 12 bases, in that order; junction bases with no gene match: 14. From germline, CDR1 is SGHTA and CDR2 FQGNSA. The CDR3 has 15 residues.

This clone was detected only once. The CDR3 DNA follows: TGTGCCAGCAGCCCGGAAGCAGGGGGAGGTTATGGCTACACCTTC. It encodes CASSPEAGGGYGYTF. The chain has TRBV5-5 and TRBJ1-2; 7 nucleotides line up with TRBD1. Trimming removed 4 bases from V and 5 bases from J; junction bases left unmatched: 11. This CDR3 is built from 15 residues. Germline assignment: CDR1 SGHKS and CDR2 YYEKEE (reference sequence).

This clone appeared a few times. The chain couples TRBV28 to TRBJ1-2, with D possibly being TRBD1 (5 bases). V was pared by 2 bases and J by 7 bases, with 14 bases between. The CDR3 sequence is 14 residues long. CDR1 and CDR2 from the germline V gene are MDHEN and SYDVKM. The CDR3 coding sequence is TGTGCCAGCAGTTTAAACCGGCTTGGGACTGGCTACACCTTC. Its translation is CASSLNRLGTGYTF.

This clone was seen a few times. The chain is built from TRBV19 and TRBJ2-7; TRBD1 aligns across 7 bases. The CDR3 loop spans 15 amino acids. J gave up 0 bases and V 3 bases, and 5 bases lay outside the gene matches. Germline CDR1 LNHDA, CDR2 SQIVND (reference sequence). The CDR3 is CASSIAGTVSYEQYF. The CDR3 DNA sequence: TGTGCCAGTAGTATTGCCGGGACAGTCTCCTACGAGCAGTACTTC.

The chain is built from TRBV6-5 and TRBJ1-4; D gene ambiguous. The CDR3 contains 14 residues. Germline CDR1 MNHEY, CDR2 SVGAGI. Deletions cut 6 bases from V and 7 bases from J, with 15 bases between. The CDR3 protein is CASSRSEIGEKLFF. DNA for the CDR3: TGTGCCAGCAGCCGAAGCGAGATAGGTGAAAAACTGTTTTTT.

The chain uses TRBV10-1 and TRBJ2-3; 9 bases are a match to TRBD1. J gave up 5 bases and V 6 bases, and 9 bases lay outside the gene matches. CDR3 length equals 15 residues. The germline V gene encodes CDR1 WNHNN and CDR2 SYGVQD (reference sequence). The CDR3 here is CASRRYRGRIDTQYF. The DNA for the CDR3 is TGCGCCAGCAGGAGGTACAGGGGGCGTATAGATACGCAGTATTTT.

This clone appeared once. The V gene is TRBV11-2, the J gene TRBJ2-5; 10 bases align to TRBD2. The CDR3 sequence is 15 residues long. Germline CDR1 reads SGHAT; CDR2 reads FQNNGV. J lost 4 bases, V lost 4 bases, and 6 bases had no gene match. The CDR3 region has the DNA TGTGCCAGCAGCTCCCTAGCGGGAGCGCGAGAGACCCAGTACTTC. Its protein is CASSSLAGARETQYF.

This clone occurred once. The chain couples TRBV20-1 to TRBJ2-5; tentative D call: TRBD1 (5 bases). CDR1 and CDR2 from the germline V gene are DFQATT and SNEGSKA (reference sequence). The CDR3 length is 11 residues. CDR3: CSIRGWETQYF. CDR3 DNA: TGCAGCATTAGGGGTTGGGAGACCCAGTACTTC.

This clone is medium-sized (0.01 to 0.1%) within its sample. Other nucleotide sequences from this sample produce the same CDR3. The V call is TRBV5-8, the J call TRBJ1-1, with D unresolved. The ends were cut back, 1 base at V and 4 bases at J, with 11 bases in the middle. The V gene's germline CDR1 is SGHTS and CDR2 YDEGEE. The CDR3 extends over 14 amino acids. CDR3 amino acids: CASSLRGLGTEAFF. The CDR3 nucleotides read TGTGCCAGCAGCTTGAGAGGTCTCGGCACTGAAGCTTTCTTT.

CDR3 loop: CASSPPTGAVTGELFF. The CDR3 region has the DNA TGTGCCAGCAGCCCGCCGACAGGGGCGGTCACCGGGGAGCTGTTTTTT. The chain carries TRBV5-5 and TRBJ2-2; 8 nucleotides agree with TRBD1. V was clipped by 4 bases and J by 4 bases; unmatched bases: 9. The germline V gene encodes CDR1 SGHKS and CDR2 YYEKEE (reference sequence). This CDR3 is 16 amino acids long.

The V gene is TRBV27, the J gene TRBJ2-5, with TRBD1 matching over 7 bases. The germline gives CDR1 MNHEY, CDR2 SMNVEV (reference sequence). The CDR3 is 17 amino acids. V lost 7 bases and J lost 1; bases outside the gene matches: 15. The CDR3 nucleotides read TGTGCCAGCAACAAAGGTTGGGGACAGAACTCCCAAGAGACCCAGTACTTC. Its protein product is CASNKGWGQNSQETQYF.

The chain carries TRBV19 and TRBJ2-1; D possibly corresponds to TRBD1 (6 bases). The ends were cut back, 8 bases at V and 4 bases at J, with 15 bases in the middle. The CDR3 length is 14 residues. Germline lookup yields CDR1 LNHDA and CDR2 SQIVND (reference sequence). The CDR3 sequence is CASEGGPGYNEQFF. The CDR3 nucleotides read TGTGCCAGTGAAGGGGGTCCAGGGTACAATGAGCAGTTCTTC.

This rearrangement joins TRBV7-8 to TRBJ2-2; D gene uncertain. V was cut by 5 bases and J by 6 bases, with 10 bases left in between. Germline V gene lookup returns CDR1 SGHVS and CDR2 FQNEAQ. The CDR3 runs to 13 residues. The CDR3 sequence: CASSPTYPGELFF. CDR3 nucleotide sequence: TGTGCCAGCAGCCCTACGTATCCCGGGGAGCTGTTTTTT.

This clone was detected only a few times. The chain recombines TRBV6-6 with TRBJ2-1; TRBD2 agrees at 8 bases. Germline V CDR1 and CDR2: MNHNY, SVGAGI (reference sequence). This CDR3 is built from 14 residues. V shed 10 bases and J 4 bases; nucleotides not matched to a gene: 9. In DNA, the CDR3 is TGTGCCACCTCCACGGGAGGGCCATACAATGAGCAGTTCTTC. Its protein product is CATSTGGPYNEQFF.

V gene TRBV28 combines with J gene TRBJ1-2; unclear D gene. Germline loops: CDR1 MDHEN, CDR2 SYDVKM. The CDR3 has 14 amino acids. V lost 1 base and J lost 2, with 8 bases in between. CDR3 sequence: CASSLSSTNYGYTF. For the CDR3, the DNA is TGTGCCAGCAGTTTATCCTCGACAAACTATGGCTACACCTTC.

The CDR3 coding sequence is TGTGCCAGCAGTGAAGTGCGGCAGTGGGACAGTAAGGGCTACACCTTC. It is translated as CASSEVRQWDSKGYTF. The chain combines TRBV6-1 with TRBJ1-2; 7 bases line up with TRBD1. Unmatched junction bases numbered 13, after V lost 1 base and J lost 8 bases. The CDR3 totals 16 residues. From germline, CDR1 is MNHNS and CDR2 SASEGT.

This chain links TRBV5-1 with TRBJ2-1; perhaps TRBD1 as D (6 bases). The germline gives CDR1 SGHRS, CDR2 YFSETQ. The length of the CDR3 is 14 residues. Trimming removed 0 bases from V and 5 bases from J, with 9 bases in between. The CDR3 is CASSLEGEHNEQFF. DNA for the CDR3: TGCGCCAGCAGCTTGGAGGGGGAACACAATGAGCAGTTCTTC.

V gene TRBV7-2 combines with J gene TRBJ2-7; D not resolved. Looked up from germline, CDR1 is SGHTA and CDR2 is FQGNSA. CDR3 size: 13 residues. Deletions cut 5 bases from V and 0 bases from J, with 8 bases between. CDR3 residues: CASSVGRSYEQYF. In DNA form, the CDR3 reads TGTGCCAGCAGCGTAGGACGCTCCTACGAGCAGTACTTC.